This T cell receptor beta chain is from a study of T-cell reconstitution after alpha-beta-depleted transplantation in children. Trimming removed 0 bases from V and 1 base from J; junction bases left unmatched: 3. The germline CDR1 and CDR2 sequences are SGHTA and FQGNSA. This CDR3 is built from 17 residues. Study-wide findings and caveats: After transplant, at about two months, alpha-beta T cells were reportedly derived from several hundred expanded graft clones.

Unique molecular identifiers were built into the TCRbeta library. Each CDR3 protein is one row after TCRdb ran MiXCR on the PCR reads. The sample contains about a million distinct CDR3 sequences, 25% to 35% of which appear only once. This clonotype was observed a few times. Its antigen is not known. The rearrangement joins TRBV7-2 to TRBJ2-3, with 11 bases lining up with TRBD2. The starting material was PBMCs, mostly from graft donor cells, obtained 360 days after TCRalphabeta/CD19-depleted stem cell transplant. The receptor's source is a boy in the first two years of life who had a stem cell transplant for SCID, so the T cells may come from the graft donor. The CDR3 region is CASSLAPGLAGTDTQYF. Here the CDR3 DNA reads TGTGCCAGCAGCTTAGCTCCGGGACTAGCGGGCACAGATACGCAGTATTTT.